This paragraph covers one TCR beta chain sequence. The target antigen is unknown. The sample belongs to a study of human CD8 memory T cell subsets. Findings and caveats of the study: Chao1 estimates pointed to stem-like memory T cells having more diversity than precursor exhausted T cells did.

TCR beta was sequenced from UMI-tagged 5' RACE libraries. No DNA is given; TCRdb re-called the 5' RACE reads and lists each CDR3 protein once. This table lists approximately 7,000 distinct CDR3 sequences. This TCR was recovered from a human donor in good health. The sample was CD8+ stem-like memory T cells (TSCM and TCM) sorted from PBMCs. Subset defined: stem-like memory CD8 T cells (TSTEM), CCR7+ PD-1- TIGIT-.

CDR3: CAWSRDTRNEQFF. The chain is built from TRBV30 and TRBJ2-1; the TCRdb call, TRBD1, lacks DNA for checking. Germline V gene sequence: CDR1 GTSNPN, CDR2 SVGIG (reference sequence). The CDR3 runs 13 residues. The full variable domain, rest sourced from reference TRBV30 and TRBJ2-1, is SQTIHQWPATLVQPVGSPLSLECTVEGTSNPNLYWYRQAAGRGLQLLFYSVGIGQISSEVPQNLSASRPQDRQFILSSKKLLLSDSGFYLCAWSRDTRNEQFFGPGTRLTVL.